This TCR beta chain was found in a study of regulatory T cells in long-lasting Graves disease. Building of the TCR beta libraries involved iRepertoire HTBI primers and Arm-PCR of CDR3 regions. TCRdb recomputed calls from the multiplex PCR reads with MiXCR, one row per CDR3 protein. Of 450,000 to 500,000 distinct CDR3 sequences listed, around 15% are singletons. Time point indicated: newly diagnosed GD, antithyroid drugs for less than 3 months. The TCR library used RNA extracted from PBMCs. The V gene lost 6 bases and the J gene lost 0 bases, with 8 bases spanning the gap. The CDR3 contains 13 residues. Germline V CDR1 and CDR2: SNHLY, FYNNEI. This clonotype was counted many times. This sample also belongs to another study, concerning T cells in Graves' hyperthyroidism and ophthalmopathy.

J is TRBJ1-1 and V is TRBV2; D possibly corresponds to TRBD1 (5 bases). The specimen comprised peripheral blood mononuclear cells (PBMCs), sampled at new diagnosis, from a patient treated with antithyroid drugs. The receptor comes from a middle-aged man with Graves disease. The CDR3 sequence: CASRETVNTEAFF. The CDR3 nucleotides read TGTGCCAGCAGGGAGACAGTGAACACTGAAGCTTTCTTT. Full variable domain (outside the CDR3, taken from reference TRBV2 and TRBJ1-1): EPEVTQTPSHQVTQMGQEVILRCVPISNHLYFYWYRQILGQKVEFLVSFYNNEISEKSEIFDDQFSVERPDGSNFTLKIRSTKLEDSAMYFCASRETVNTEAFFGQGTRLTVV.